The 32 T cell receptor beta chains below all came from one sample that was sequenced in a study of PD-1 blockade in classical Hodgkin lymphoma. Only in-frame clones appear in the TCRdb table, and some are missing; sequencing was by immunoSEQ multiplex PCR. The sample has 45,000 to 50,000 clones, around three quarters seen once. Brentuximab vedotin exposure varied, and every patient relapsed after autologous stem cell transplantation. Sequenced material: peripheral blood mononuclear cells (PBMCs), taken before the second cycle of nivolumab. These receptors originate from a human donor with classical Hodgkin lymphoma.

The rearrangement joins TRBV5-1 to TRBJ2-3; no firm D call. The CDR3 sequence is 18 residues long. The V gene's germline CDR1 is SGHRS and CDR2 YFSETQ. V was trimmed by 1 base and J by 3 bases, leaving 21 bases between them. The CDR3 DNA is TGCGCCAGCAGCTTGTCTTTTGGAATAGGTCTACGAACAGATACGCAGTATTTT. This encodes CASSLSFGIGLRTDTQYF. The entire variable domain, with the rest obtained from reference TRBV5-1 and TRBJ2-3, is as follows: KAGVTQTPRYLIKTRGQQVTLSCSPISGHRSVSWYQQTPGQGLQFLFEYFSETQRNKGNFPGRFSGRQFSNSRSEMNVSTLELGDSALYLCASSLSFGIGLRTDTQYFGPGTRLTVL.

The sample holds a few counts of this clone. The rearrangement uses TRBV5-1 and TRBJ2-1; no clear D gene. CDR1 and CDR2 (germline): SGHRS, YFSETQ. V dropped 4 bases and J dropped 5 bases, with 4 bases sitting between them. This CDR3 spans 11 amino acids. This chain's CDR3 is CASSENNEQFF. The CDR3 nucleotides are TGCGCCAGCAGCGAGAACAATGAGCAGTTCTTC.

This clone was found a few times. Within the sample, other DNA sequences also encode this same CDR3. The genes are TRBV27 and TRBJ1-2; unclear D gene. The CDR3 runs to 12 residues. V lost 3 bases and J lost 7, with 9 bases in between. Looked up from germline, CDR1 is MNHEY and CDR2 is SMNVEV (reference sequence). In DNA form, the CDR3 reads TGTGCCAGCAGTTTCGGTGGATCTGGCTACACCTTC. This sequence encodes CASSFGGSGYTF.

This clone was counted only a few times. CDR3 nucleotide sequence: TGTGCCAGCAGTTTACATTATAGCAATCAGCCCCAGCATTTT. This codes for CASSLHYSNQPQHF. The chain combines TRBV27 with TRBJ1-5; the D is unclear. CDR1 is MNHEY and CDR2 is SMNVEV in the germline V gene (reference sequence). Trimming took off 2 bases at V and 0 bases at J, with 5 bases between the two ends. The CDR3 length is 14 residues.

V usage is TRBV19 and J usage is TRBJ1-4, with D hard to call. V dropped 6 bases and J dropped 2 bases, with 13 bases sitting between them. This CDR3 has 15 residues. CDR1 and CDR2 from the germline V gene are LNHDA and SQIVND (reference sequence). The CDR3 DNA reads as TGTGCCAGTAGCCCCGGTACGTCCACTAATGAAAAACTGTTTTTT. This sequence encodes CASSPGTSTNEKLFF. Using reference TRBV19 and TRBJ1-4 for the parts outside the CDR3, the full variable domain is DGGITQSPKYLFRKEGQNVTLSCEQNLNHDAMYWYRQDPGQGLRLIYYSQIVNDFQKGDIAEGYSVSREKKESFPLTVTSAQKNPTAFYLCASSPGTSTNEKLFFGSGTQLSVL.

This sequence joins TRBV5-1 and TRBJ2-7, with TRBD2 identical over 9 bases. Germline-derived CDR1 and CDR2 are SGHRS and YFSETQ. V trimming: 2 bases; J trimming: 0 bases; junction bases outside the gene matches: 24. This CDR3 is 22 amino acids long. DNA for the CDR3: TGCGCCAGCAGCTTACGTCCCAGCCGCAGGGGTACTAGCGGGTACAGCTCCTACGAGCAGTACTTC. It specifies CASSLRPSRRGTSGYSSYEQYF.

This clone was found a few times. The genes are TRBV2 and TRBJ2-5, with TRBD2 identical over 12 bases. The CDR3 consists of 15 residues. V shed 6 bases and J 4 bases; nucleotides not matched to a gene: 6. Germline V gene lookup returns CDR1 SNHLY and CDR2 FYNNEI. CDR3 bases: TGTGCCAGCAGGGCGGGACTAGCGGGCGGAGAGACCCAGTACTTC. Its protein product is CASRAGLAGGETQYF.

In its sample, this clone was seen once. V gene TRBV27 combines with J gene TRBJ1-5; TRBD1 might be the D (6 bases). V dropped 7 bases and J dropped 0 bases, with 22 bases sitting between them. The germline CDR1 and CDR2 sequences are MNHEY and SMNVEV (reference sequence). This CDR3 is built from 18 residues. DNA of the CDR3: TGTGCCAGCAAAGGGTTGGGGGCCGGTCCTGATAGCAATCAGCCCCAGCATTTT. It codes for CASKGLGAGPDSNQPQHF.

CDR3 bases: TGCGCCAGCCGCCTAAGCGGGGTGGCTGAGGAGACCCAGTACTTC. Its translation: CASRLSGVAEETQYF. The gene calls are TRBV5-1 and TRBJ2-5; 7 bases line up with TRBD2. Looked up from germline, CDR1 is SGHRS and CDR2 is YFSETQ. Trimming at V came to 7 bases and at J to 5 bases, leaving 14 bases not matched to a gene. The CDR3 totals 15 residues.

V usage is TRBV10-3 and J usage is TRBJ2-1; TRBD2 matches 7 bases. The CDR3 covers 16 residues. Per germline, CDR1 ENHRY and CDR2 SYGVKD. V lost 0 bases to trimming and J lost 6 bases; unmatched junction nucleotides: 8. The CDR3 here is CAISESWGRAINEQFF. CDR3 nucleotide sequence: TGTGCCATCAGTGAGTCGTGGGGGAGGGCCATCAATGAGCAGTTCTTC.

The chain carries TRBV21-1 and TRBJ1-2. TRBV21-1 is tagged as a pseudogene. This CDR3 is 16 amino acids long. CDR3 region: CASSKGMGLPNYGYTF. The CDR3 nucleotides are TGTGCCAGCAGCAAGGGGATGGGCTTGCCTAACTATGGCTACACCTTC.

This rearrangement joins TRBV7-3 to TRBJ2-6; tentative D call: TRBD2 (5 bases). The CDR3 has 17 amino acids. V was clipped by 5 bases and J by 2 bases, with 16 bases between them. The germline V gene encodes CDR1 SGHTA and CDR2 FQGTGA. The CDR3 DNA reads TGTGCCAGCAGCCCCTACCGGTCCGGGACTGGGGCCAACGTCCTGACTTTC. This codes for CASSPYRSGTGANVLTF.

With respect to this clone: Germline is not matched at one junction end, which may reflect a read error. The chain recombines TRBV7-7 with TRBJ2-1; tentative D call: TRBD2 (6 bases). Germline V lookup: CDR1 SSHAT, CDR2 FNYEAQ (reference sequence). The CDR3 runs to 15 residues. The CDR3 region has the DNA TGTGCTAGCAGCTCTACGGCGGGGCCCTACAATGAGCAGTTCTTC. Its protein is CASSSTAGPYNEQFF.

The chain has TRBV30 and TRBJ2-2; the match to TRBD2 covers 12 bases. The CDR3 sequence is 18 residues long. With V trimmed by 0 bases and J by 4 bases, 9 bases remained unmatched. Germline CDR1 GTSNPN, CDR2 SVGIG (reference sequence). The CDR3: CAWSVPRLAGVGTGELFF. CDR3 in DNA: TGTGCCTGGAGTGTTCCGCGACTAGCGGGAGTCGGCACCGGGGAGCTGTTTTTT.

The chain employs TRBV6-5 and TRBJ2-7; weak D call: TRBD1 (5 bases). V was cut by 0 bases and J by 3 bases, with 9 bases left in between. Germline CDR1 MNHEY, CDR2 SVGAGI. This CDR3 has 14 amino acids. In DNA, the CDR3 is TGTGCCAGCAGTTACTCGACGCAGGGCTACGAGCAGTACTTC. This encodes CASSYSTQGYEQYF.

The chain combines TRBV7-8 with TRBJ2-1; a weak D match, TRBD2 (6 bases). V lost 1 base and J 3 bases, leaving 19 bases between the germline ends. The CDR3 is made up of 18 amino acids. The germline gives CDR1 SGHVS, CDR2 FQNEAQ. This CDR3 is CASSLGQGAGTFYNEQFF. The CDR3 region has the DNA TGTGCCAGCAGCTTAGGTCAGGGTGCGGGGACCTTCTACAATGAGCAGTTCTTC.

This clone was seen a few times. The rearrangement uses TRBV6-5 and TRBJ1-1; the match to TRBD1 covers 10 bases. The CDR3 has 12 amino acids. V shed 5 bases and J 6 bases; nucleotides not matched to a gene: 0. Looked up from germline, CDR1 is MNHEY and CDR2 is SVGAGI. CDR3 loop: CASSDRGPEAFF. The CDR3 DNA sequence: TGTGCCAGCAGTGACAGGGGGCCTGAAGCTTTCTTT.

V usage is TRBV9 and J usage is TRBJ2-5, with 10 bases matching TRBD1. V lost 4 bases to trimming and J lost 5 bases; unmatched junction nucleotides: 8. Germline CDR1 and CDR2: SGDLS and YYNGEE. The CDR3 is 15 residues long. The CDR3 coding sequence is TGTGCCAGCAGCCCCGGACAGGGGGGGTTGGAGACCCAGTACTTC. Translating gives CASSPGQGGLETQYF. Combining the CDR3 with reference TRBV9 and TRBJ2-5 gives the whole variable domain DSGVTQTPKHLITATGQRVTLRCSPRSGDLSVYWYQQSLDQGLQFLIQYYNGEERAKGNILERFSAQQFPDLHSELNLSSLELGDSALYFCASSPGQGGLETQYFGPGTRLLVL.

The DNA for the CDR3 is TGCGCCAGCAGCCAAGTAATCAGGGGCCCCTCTGGAAACACCATATATTTT. Its translation is CASSQVIRGPSGNTIYF. V gene TRBV4-1 combines with J gene TRBJ1-3; a possible D gene is TRBD1 (6 bases). CDR3 length: 17 residues. The ends were cut back, 1 base at V and 0 bases at J, with 13 bases in the middle. Germline loops: CDR1 MGHRA, CDR2 YSYEKL.

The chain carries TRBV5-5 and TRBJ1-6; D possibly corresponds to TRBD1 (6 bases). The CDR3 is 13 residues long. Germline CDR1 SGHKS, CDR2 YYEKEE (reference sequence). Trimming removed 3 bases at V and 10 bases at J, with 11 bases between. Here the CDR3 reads CASSSLQGSPLHF. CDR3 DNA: TGTGCCAGCAGCTCACTACAGGGCTCACCCCTCCACTTT.

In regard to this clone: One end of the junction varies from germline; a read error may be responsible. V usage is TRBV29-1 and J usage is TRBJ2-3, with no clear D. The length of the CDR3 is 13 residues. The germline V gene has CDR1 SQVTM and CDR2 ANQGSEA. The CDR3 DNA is TGCAGCGTGGAAGGGATGGGCACAGATACGCAGTATTTT. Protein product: CSVEGMGTDTQYF.

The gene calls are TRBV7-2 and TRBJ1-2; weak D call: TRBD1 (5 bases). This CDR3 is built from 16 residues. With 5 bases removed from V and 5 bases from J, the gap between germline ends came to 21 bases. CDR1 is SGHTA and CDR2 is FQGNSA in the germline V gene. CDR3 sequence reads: CASSPVRIGQVYGYTF. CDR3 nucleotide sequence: TGTGCCAGCAGCCCCGTTCGTATAGGACAAGTTTATGGCTACACCTTC.

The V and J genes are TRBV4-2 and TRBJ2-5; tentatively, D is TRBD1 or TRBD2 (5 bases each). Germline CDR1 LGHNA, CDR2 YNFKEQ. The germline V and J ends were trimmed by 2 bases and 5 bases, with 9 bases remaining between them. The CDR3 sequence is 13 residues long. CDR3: CASSQRGEETQYF. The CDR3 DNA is TGTGCCAGCAGCCAAAGGGGAGAGGAGACCCAGTACTTC.

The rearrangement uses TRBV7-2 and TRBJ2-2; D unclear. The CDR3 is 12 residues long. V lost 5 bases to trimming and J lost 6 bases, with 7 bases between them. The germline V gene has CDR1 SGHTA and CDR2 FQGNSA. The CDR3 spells CASSRVPGELFF. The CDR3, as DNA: TGTGCCAGCAGCCGAGTTCCCGGGGAGCTGTTTTTT.

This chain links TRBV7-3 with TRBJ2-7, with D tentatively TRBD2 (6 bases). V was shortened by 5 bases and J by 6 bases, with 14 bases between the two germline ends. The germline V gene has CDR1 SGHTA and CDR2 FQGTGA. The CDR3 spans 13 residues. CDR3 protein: CASSPGSASEQYF. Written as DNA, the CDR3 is TGTGCCAGCAGCCCCGGGAGCGCCTCCGAGCAGTACTTC.

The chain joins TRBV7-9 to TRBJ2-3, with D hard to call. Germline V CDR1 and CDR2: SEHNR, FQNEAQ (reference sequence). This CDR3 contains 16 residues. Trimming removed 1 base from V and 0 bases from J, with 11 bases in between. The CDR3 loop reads CASSLGGKASTDTQYF. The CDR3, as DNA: TGTGCCAGCAGCTTAGGAGGAAAAGCTAGCACAGATACGCAGTATTTT.

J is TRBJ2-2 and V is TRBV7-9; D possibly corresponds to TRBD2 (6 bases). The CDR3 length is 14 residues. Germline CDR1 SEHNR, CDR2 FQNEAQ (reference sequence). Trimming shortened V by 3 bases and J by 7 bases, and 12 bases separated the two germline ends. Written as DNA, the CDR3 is TGTGCCAGCAGCTTTGACGGGAGTATCGGGGAGCTGTTTTTT. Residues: CASSFDGSIGELFF.

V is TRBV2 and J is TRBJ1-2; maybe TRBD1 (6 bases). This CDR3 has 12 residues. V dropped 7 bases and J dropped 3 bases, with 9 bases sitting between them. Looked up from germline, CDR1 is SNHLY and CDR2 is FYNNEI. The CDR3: CASKTGDYGYTF. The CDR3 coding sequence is TGTGCCAGCAAGACAGGCGACTATGGCTACACCTTC.

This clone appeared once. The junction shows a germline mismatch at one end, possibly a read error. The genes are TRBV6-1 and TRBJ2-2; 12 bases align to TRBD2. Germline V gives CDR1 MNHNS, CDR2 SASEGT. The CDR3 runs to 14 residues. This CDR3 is CAGSGLAGTGELFF. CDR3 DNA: TGTGCCGGCAGCGGACTAGCGGGGACCGGGGAGCTGTTTTTT.

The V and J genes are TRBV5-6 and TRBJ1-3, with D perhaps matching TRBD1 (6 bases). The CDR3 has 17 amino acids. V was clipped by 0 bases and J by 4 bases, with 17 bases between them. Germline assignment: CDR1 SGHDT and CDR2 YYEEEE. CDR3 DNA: TGTGCCAGCAGCTTGGTCGGGGGCCGGGTCGAGGGAAACACCATATATTTT. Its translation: CASSLVGGRVEGNTIYF.

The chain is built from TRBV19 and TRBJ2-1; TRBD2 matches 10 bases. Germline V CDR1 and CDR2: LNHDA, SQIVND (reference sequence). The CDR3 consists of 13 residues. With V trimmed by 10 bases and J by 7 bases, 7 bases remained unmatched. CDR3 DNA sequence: TGTGCCACTCTACTAGCGGGGAAGAATGAGCAGTTCTTC. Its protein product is CATLLAGKNEQFF.

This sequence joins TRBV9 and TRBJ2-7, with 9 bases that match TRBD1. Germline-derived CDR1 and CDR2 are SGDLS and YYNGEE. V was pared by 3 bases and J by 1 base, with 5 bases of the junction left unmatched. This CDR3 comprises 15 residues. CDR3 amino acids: CASSEGTGTSYEQYF. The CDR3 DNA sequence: TGTGCCAGCAGCGAAGGGACAGGGACGTCCTACGAGCAGTACTTC.